The text below deals with one TCR beta chain. This sample is drawn from a study of T cell responses to AZD1222 COVID-19 vaccine. Profiling relied on immunoSEQ multiplex PCR, and the TCRdb table lists in-frame clones only, not all of them. The sample yields about 99,000 clones, 80% to 90% seen once. The sequence came from an adult in good health. The sample here was peripheral blood, taken on day 0 of AZD1222 vaccination.

Here the CDR3 DNA reads TGCGCCAGCAGCTTGGACAGGGGAGCCTCTGGAAACACCATATATTTT. Translation gives CASSLDRGASGNTIYF. The chain carries TRBV5-1 and TRBJ1-3, with 7 bases aligning to TRBD1. V shed 0 bases, J shed 0 bases, and the junction held 3 bases outside the gene matches. The CDR3 contains 16 residues. Germline-derived CDR1 and CDR2 are SGHRS and YFSETQ. The full variable domain, rest sourced from reference TRBV5-1 and TRBJ1-3, is KAGVTQTPRYLIKTRGQQVTLSCSPISGHRSVSWYQQTPGQGLQFLFEYFSETQRNKGNFPGRFSGRQFSNSRSEMNVSTLELGDSALYLCASSLDRGASGNTIYFGEGSWLTVV.